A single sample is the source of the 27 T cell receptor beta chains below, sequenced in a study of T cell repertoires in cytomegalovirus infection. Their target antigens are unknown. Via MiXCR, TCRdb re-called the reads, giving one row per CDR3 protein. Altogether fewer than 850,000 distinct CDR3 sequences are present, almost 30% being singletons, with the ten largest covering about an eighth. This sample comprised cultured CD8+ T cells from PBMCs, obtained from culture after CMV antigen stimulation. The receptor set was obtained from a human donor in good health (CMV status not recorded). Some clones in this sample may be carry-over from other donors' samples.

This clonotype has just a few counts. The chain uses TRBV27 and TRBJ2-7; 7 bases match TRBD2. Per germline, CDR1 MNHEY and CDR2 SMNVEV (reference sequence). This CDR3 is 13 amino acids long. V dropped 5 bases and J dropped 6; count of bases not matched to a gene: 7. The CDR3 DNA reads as TGTGCCAGCAGTCCGAGCGGGATGGGCGAGCAGTACTTC. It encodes CASSPSGMGEQYF.

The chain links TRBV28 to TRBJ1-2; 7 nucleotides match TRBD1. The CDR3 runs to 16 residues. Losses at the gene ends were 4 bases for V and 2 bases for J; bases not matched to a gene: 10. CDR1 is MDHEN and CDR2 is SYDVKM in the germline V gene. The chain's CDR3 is CASSSSADRNNYGYTF. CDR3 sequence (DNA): TGTGCCAGCAGTTCGTCAGCGGACAGGAACAACTATGGCTACACCTTC.

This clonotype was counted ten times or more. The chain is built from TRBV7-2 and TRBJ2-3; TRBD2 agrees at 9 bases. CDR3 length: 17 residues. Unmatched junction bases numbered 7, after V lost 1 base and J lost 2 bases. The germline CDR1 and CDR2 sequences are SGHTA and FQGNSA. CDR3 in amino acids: CASSLVGGGAYTDTQYF. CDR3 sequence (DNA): TGTGCCAGCAGCTTAGTTGGCGGGGGGGCATACACAGATACGCAGTATTTT.

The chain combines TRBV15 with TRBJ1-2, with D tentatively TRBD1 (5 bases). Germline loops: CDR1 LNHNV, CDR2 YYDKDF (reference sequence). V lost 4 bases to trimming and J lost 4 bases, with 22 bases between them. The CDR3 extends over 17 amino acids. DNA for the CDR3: TGTGCCACCAGCACCGGAAACCGGGACCCAAGGCCCTATGGCTACACCTTC. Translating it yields CATSTGNRDPRPYGYTF.

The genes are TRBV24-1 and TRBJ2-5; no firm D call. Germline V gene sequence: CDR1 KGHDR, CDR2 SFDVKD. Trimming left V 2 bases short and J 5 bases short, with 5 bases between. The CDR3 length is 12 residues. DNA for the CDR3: TGTGCCACCAGTGATTACGGGGAGACCCAGTACTTC. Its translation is CATSDYGETQYF.

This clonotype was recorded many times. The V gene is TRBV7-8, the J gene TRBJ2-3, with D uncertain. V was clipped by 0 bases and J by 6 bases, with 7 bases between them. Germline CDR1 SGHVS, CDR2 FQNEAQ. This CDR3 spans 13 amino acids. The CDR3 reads CASSLAWLDTQYF. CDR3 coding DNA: TGTGCCAGCAGCTTAGCCTGGTTGGATACGCAGTATTTT.

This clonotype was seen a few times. CDR3 residues: CASSYWSSGGLTDTQYF. CDR3 nucleotide sequence: TGTGCCAGCAGTTACTGGTCTAGCGGGGGCCTCACAGATACGCAGTATTTT. The chain joins TRBV6-2 or TRBV6-3 to TRBJ2-3, with TRBD2 matching over 10 bases. The V and J ends lost 1 base and 2 bases, in that order; junction bases with no gene match: 6. The length of the CDR3 is 17 residues. Germline values: CDR1 MNHEY, CDR2 SVGEGT.

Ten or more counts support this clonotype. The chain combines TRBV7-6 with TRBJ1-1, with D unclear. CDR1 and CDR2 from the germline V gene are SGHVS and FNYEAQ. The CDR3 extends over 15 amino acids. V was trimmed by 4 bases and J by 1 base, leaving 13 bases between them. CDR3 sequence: CASSSKPNRNTEAFF. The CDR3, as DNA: TGTGCCAGCAGCTCAAAACCGAACAGGAACACTGAAGCTTTCTTT.

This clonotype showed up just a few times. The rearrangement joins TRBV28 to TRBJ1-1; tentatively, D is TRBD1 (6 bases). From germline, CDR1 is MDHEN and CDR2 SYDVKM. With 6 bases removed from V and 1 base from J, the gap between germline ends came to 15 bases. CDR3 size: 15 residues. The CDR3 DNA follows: TGTGCCAGCAGCCGTCGACAGGCGACGAACACTGAAGCTTTCTTT. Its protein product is CASSRRQATNTEAFF.

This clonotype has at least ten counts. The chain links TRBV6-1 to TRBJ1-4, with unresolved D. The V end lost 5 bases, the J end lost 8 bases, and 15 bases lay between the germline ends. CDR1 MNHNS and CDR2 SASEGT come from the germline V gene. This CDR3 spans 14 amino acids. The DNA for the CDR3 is TGTGCCAGCAGTCCTTGGCAGTCCAAAGAAAAACTGTTTTTT. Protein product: CASSPWQSKEKLFF.

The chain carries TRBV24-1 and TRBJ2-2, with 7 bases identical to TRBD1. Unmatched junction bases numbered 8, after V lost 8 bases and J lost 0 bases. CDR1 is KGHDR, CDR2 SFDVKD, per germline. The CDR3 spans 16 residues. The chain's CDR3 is CATTDRDRPNTGELFF. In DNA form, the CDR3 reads TGTGCCACCACAGACAGGGACCGTCCGAACACCGGGGAGCTGTTTTTT.

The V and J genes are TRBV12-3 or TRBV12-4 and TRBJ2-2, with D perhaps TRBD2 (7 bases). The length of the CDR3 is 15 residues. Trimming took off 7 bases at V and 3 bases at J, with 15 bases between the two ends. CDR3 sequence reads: CASTGRGHDTGELFF. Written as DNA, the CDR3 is TGTGCCAGCACCGGGCGGGGGCACGACACCGGGGAGCTGTTTTTT.

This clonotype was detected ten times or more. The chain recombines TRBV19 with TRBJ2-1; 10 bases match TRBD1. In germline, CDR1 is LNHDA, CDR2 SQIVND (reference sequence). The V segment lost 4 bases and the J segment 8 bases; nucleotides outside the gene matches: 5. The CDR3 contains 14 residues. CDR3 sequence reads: CASSSPGQGYEQFF. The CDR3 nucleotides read TGTGCCAGTAGTAGCCCGGGACAGGGGTATGAGCAGTTCTTC.

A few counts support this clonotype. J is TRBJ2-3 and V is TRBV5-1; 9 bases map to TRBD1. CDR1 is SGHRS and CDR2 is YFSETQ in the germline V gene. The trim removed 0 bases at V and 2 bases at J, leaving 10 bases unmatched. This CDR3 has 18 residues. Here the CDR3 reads CASSLAPVGTGFTDTQYF. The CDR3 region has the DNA TGCGCCAGCAGCTTGGCCCCCGTCGGGACAGGGTTCACAGATACGCAGTATTTT.

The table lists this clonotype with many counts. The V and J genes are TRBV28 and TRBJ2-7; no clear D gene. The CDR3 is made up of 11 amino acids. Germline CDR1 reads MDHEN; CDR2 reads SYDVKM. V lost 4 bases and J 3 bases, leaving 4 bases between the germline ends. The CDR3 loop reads CASSSYYEQYV. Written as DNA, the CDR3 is TGTGCCAGCAGTTCTTACTACGAGCAGTACGTC.

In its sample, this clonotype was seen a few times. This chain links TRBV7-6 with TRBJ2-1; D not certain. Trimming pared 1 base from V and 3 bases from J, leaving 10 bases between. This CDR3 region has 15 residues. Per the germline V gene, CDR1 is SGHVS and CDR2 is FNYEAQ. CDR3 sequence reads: CASSLGQYYYNEQFF. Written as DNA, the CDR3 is TGTGCCAGCAGCTTAGGGCAGTATTACTACAATGAGCAGTTCTTC.

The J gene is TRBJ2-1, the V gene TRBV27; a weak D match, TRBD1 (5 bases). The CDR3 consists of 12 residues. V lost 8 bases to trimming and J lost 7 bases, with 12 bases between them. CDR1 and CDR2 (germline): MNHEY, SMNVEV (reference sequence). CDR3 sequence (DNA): TGTGCCAGCGGGGCCTCTGGGAATGAGCAGTTCTTC. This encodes CASGASGNEQFF.

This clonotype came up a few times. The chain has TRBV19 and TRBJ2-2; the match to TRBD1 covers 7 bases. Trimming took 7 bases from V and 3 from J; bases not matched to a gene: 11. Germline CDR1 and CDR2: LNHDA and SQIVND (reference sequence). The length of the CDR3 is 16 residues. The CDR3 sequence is CASNPQGSRDTGELFF. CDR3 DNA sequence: TGTGCCAGTAACCCACAGGGGAGTCGCGACACCGGGGAGCTGTTTTTT.

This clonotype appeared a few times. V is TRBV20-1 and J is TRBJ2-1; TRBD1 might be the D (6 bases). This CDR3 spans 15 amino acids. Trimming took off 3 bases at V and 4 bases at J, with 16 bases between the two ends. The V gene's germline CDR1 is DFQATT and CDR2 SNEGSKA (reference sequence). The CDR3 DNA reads TGCAGTGCTAGTCAAGACAGGACCGCGTACAATGAGCAGTTCTTC. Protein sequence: CSASQDRTAYNEQFF.

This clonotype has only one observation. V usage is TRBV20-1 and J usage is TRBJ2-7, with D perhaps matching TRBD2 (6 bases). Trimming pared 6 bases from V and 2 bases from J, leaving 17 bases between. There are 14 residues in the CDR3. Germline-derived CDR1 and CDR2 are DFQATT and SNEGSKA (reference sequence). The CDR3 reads CSALARGIPYEQYF. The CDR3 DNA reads TGCAGTGCCTTAGCTCGGGGGATTCCCTACGAGCAGTACTTC.

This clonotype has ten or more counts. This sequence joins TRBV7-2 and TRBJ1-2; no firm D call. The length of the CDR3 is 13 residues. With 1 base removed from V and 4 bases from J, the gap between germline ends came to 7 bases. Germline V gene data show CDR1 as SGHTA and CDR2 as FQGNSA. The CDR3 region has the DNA TGTGCCAGCAGCTTAGGGAAACGCTATGGCTACACCTTC. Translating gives CASSLGKRYGYTF. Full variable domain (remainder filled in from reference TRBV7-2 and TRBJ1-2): GAGVSQSPSNKVTEKGKDVELRCDPISGHTALYWYRQSLGQGLEFLIYFQGNSAPDKSGLPSDRFSAERTGGSVSTLTIQRTQQEDSAVYLCASSLGKRYGYTFGSGTRLTVV.

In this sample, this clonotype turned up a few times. This CDR3 reads CASSSDWYTGELFF. CDR3 DNA sequence: TGTGCCAGCAGTTCCGATTGGTACACCGGGGAGCTGTTTTTT. The V call is TRBV6-1, the J call TRBJ2-2; D gene ambiguous. The CDR3 is made up of 14 amino acids. The germline V gene has CDR1 MNHNS and CDR2 SASEGT. Trimming took 5 bases from V and 3 from J, leaving 10 bases between them.

The CDR3, as DNA: TGTGCCAGCAGTTATCGGGACAGGGGTGAAAAACTGTTTTTT. As protein: CASSYRDRGEKLFF. The J gene is TRBJ1-4, the V gene TRBV27, with 10 bases identical to TRBD1. The CDR3 is made up of 14 amino acids. Germline trimming cut 4 bases from V and 7 bases from J; bases unmatched to any gene: 3. The germline V gene encodes CDR1 MNHEY and CDR2 SMNVEV (reference sequence).

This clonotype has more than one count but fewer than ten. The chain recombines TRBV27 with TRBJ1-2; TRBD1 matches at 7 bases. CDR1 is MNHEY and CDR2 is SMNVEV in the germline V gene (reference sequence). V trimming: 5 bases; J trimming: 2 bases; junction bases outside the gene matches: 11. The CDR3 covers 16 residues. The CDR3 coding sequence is TGTGCCAGCAGTCCGGGCCCGACAGGGATAAACTATGGCTACACCTTC. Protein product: CASSPGPTGINYGYTF.

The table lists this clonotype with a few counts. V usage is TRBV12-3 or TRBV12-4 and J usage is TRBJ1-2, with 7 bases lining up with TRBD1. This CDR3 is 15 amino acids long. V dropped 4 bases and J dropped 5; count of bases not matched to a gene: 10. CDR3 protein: CASSSGTAIGYGYTF. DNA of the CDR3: TGTGCCAGCAGTTCAGGGACAGCAATAGGGTATGGCTACACCTTC.

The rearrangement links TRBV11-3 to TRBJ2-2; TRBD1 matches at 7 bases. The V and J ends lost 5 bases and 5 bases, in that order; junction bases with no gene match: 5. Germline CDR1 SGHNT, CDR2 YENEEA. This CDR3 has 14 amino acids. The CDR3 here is CASSPTGLTGELFF. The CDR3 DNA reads TGTGCCAGCAGCCCGACAGGGTTAACCGGGGAGCTGTTTTTT.

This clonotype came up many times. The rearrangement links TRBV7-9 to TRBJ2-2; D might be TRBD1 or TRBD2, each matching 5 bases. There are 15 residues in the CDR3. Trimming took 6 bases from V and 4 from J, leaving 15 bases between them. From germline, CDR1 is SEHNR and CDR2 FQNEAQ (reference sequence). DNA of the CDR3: TGTGCCAGCAGACCCCCGGGACCCGGCACCGGGGAGCTGTTTTTT. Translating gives CASRPPGPGTGELFF.